These 20 T cell receptor beta chains share one sample of origin, sequenced in a study of CD8+ T cells in alopecia areata. Once RNA had been extracted, it was reverse transcribed into cDNA to act as the sequencing template. Profiled with immunoSEQ multiplex PCR; TCRdb holds only in-frame clones, not every one. The sample records 150,000 or so clones, 45% to 60% being singletons. Sequencing was carried out using CD4+ T cells sorted from blood. All receptors derive from a human donor with alopecia areata.

The V call is TRBV29-1, the J call TRBJ2-7, with no clear D. The CDR3 extends over 10 amino acids. V was shortened by 7 bases and J by 4 bases, with 8 bases between the two germline ends. Germline CDR1 SQVTM, CDR2 ANQGSEA. This CDR3 reads CSAAGYEQYF. CDR3 DNA: TGCAGCGCCGCCGGGTACGAGCAGTACTTC.

The V and J genes are TRBV2 and TRBJ1-5; D call uncertain. Germline loops: CDR1 SNHLY, CDR2 FYNNEI. Trimming shortened V by 0 bases and J by 9 bases, and 12 bases separated the two germline ends. CDR3 size: 14 residues. CDR3 region: CASSEAPLGGPQHF. CDR3 nucleotide sequence: TGTGCCAGCAGTGAAGCCCCCCTGGGCGGGCCCCAGCATTTT.

The gene calls are TRBV4-2 and TRBJ1-5; TRBD1 agrees at 7 bases. The CDR3 consists of 14 residues. Trimming removed 2 bases from V and 7 bases from J; junction bases left unmatched: 5. Germline CDR1 LGHNA, CDR2 YNFKEQ. The CDR3 loop is CASSQRGHGQPQHF. The CDR3 DNA reads as TGTGCCAGCAGCCAAAGGGGGCACGGGCAGCCCCAGCATTTT.

The chain carries TRBV11-3 and TRBJ2-7; D perhaps matches TRBD1 (5 bases). Trimming left V 5 bases short and J 5 bases short, with 19 bases between. The CDR3 totals 15 residues. The germline gives CDR1 SGHNT, CDR2 YENEEA. CDR3 DNA sequence: TGTGCCAGCAGCCTCACCCTTTTGGGCAGGGACGAGCAGTACTTC. Protein product: CASSLTLLGRDEQYF.

The gene calls are TRBV2 and TRBJ2-1, with D uncertain. The CDR3 covers 15 residues. The V gene lost 3 bases and the J gene lost 9 bases, with 18 bases spanning the gap. CDR1 and CDR2 (germline): SNHLY, FYNNEI. CDR3 amino acids: CASSDNLQVRSEQFF. CDR3 in DNA: TGTGCCAGCAGTGACAATCTCCAGGTTAGGTCTGAGCAGTTCTTC.

The chain carries TRBV27 and TRBJ2-1; 8 bases align to TRBD2. The V and J ends lost 8 bases and 6 bases, in that order; junction bases with no gene match: 24. Germline values: CDR1 MNHEY, CDR2 SMNVEV (reference sequence). CDR3 size: 19 residues. For the CDR3, the DNA is TGTGCCAGCTCCCCGGGGAAGTCAAGCGGGAGTTGGGTGCGCAATGAGCAGTTCTTC. Its translation is CASSPGKSSGSWVRNEQFF.

This clone was seen a handful of times. The chain combines TRBV7-2 with TRBJ2-5; no definite D call. The V end was cut by 4 bases, the J end by 4 bases, with 4 bases between. The CDR3 is made up of 11 amino acids. Germline V gene lookup returns CDR1 SGHTA and CDR2 FQGNSA. In nucleotides, the CDR3 is TGTGCCAGCAGCTCCCTAGAGACCCAGTACTTC. Translation: CASSSLETQYF.

V and J are TRBV5-1 and TRBJ2-1; 7 nucleotides match TRBD1. V lost 1 base, J lost 0 bases, and 1 base stayed unmatched. CDR1 and CDR2 from the germline V gene are SGHRS and YFSETQ. The CDR3 consists of 15 residues. CDR3 in DNA: TGCGCCAGCAGCTTGACAGGGGACTCCTACAATGAGCAGTTCTTC. This translates into CASSLTGDSYNEQFF.

The chain recombines TRBV5-1 with TRBJ1-2; no reliable D call. Germline CDR1 is SGHRS and CDR2 is YFSETQ. V was cut by 4 bases and J by 2 bases, with 12 bases left in between. The CDR3 is 14 amino acids. This CDR3 reads CASSIAEPNYGYTF. CDR3 in DNA: TGCGCCAGCAGCATCGCGGAGCCCAACTATGGCTACACCTTC.

The sample holds a few counts of this clone. Other DNA sequences in the same sample also yield this CDR3. This chain links TRBV30 with TRBJ2-7; D is unresolved. The CDR3 has 11 amino acids. Between the trimmed V and J ends, which lost 0 bases and 3 bases, there was a span of 3 bases. Germline V CDR1 and CDR2: GTSNPN, SVGIG (reference sequence). The DNA for the CDR3 is TGTGCCTGGAGTGTAAACTACGAGCAGTACTTC. Its protein product is CAWSVNYEQYF.

This clone was seen just once. The sample contains more than one DNA sequence encoding this CDR3. The rearrangement joins TRBV5-1 to TRBJ2-3; TRBD2 matches at 11 bases. The trim removed 3 bases at V and 0 bases at J, leaving 3 bases unmatched. Germline assignment: CDR1 SGHRS and CDR2 YFSETQ. The CDR3 consists of 16 residues. The CDR3 coding sequence is TGCGCCAGCAGCTCGGGACTAGCGGCTAGCACAGATACGCAGTATTTT. It is translated as CASSSGLAASTDTQYF.

Only a few counts were recorded for this clone. V gene TRBV29-1 combines with J gene TRBJ1-2, with 8 nucleotides matching TRBD1. In germline, CDR1 is SQVTM, CDR2 ANQGSEA. Trimming took 3 bases from V and 5 from J; bases not matched to a gene: 14. This CDR3 comprises 16 residues. The CDR3 sequence is CSVEWAIGQGTYGYTF. The CDR3, as DNA: TGCAGCGTTGAGTGGGCGATAGGACAGGGCACTTATGGCTACACCTTC.

This clone was observed a few times. V is TRBV5-1 and J is TRBJ1-1; 10 nucleotides match TRBD1. The CDR3 consists of 14 residues. CDR1 is SGHRS and CDR2 is YFSETQ in the germline V gene. Trimming cost V 4 bases and J 4 bases; bases outside gene matches: 4. The DNA for the CDR3 is TGCGCCAGCAGCCCAGGGGACAGGGGCACTGAAGCTTTCTTT. This sequence encodes CASSPGDRGTEAFF. The complete variable domain, with remaining parts taken from reference TRBV5-1 and TRBJ1-1, reads KAGVTQTPRYLIKTRGQQVTLSCSPISGHRSVSWYQQTPGQGLQFLFEYFSETQRNKGNFPGRFSGRQFSNSRSEMNVSTLELGDSALYLCASSPGDRGTEAFFGQGTRLTVV.

The chain employs TRBV28 and TRBJ1-2, with D hard to call. Germline values: CDR1 MDHEN, CDR2 SYDVKM. The V end lost 8 bases, the J end lost 8 bases, and 15 bases lay between the germline ends. The CDR3 is 12 amino acids. CDR3 region: CASPVVRRGYTF. In DNA form, the CDR3 reads TGTGCCAGCCCCGTGGTTCGTAGGGGCTACACCTTC.

The chain employs TRBV30 and TRBJ2-7; 8 bases are a match to TRBD2. V trimming: 4 bases; J trimming: 5 bases; junction bases outside the gene matches: 13. The CDR3 sequence is 15 residues long. The germline V gene has CDR1 GTSNPN and CDR2 SVGIG (reference sequence). The CDR3 nucleotides are TGTGCCTGGAAAGCAACTAGCGGTCTCTTAGACGAGCAGTACTTC. Amino acids: CAWKATSGLLDEQYF.

The chain employs TRBV29-1 and TRBJ1-1; no clear D. Germline-derived CDR1 and CDR2 are SQVTM and ANQGSEA. V was trimmed by 6 bases and J by 1 base, leaving 18 bases between them. The CDR3 runs 15 residues. The CDR3 DNA follows: TGCAGCGTCCATATGGACCGAGCCTGGAACACTGAAGCTTTCTTT. This sequence encodes CSVHMDRAWNTEAFF.

This clone turned up a few times. The rearrangement joins TRBV7-9 to TRBJ1-2; no clear D gene. The V end lost 2 bases, the J end lost 3 bases, and 7 bases lay between the germline ends. CDR3 length equals 13 residues. The V gene's germline CDR1 is SEHNR and CDR2 FQNEAQ (reference sequence). CDR3 coding DNA: TGTGCCAGCAGCTTAATGGGAGACTATGGCTACACCTTC. Translating gives CASSLMGDYGYTF.

The chain combines TRBV5-1 with TRBJ2-1; no reliable D call. The CDR3 length is 15 residues. Per germline, CDR1 SGHRS and CDR2 YFSETQ. V gave up 5 bases and J gave up 4 bases, with 16 bases separating them. CDR3 bases: TGCGCCAGCAGGGTTGGATTAGGGATATACAATGAGCAGTTCTTC. Translating gives CASRVGLGIYNEQFF.

J is TRBJ2-7 and V is TRBV5-1; 11 bases are a match to TRBD2. V was pared by 0 bases and J by 0 bases, with 8 bases of the junction left unmatched. CDR1 and CDR2 (germline): SGHRS, YFSETQ. This CDR3 has 18 amino acids. The CDR3, as DNA: TGCGCCAGCAGCTTGGAGACTAGCGGGGCCCGTAGCTCCTACGAGCAGTACTTC. Its translation: CASSLETSGARSSYEQYF.

The chain carries TRBV29-1 and TRBJ2-1; D is possibly TRBD2 (5 bases). The germline V gene encodes CDR1 SQVTM and CDR2 ANQGSEA. The CDR3 extends over 15 amino acids. Trimming cost V 4 bases and J 3 bases, with 16 bases left between them. CDR3 amino acids: CSVGPGLHIYNEQFF. The CDR3, as DNA: TGCAGCGTTGGCCCTGGACTCCACATCTACAATGAGCAGTTCTTC.